The TCR beta chain described here comes from a study of spatial heterogeneity in lung cancer. Study summary: Detected beta-chain sequences consistently exceeded alpha-chain sequences. Study results and caveats: Counts of expanded alpha and beta TCRs within tumors tracked the tumor nonsynonymous mutation count.

This clonotype was seen many times. Its cognate antigen is unknown. All TCR cDNA molecules were individually tagged with a unique molecular identifier. TCRdb analysed the 5' RACE reads with MiXCR anew, one entry per CDR3 protein. The repertoire holds about 10,000 distinct CDR3 sequences, roughly 8% seen once, with 19% in the top ten. Time point indicated: sample taken at primary tumor resection. Around 70 TRACERx patients with early, untreated non-small cell lung cancer donated samples. Whole RNA, which was extracted from tumor, nontumor lung tissue or frozen PBMC, was sequenced without any cell sorting. From germline, CDR1 is SNHLY and CDR2 FYNNEI. The germline V and J ends were trimmed by 8 bases and 2 bases, with 8 bases remaining between them. The CDR3 covers 12 residues.

This receptor was obtained from a male donor with early-stage non-small cell lung cancer. The specimen comprised lung tumor tissue, sampled at surgery. This rearrangement joins TRBV2 to TRBJ2-3; no clear D gene. CDR3 sequence: CASSVSTDTQYF. The CDR3 nucleotides are TGTGCCAGCTCGGTGTCCACAGATACGCAGTATTTT.